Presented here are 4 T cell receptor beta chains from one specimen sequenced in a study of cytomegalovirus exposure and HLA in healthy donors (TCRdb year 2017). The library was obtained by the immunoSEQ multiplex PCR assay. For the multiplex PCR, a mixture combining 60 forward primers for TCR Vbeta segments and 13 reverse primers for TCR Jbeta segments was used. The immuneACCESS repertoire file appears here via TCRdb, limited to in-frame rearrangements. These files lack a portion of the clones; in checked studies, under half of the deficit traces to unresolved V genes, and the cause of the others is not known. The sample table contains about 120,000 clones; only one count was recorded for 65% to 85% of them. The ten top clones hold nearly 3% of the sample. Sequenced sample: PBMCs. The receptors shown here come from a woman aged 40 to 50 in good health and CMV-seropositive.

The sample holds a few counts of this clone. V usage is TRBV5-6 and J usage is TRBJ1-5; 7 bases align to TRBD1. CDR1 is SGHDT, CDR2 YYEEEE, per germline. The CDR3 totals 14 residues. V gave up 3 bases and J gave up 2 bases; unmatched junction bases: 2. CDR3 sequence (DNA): TGTGCCAGCAGCTCCGGGACAGGCAATCAGCCCCAGCATTTT. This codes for CASSSGTGNQPQHF.

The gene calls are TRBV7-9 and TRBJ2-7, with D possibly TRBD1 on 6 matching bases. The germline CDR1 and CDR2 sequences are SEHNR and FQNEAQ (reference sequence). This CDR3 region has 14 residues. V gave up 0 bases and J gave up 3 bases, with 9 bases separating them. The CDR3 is CASSLAQGHYEQYF. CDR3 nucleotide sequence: TGTGCCAGCAGCTTAGCCCAGGGACACTACGAGCAGTACTTC. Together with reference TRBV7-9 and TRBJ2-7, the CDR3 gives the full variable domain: DTGVSQNPRHKITKRGQNVTFRCDPISEHNRLYWYRQTLGQGPEFLTYFQNEAQLEKSRLLSDRFSAERPKGSFSTLEIQRTEQGDSAMYLCASSLAQGHYEQYFGPGTRLTVT.

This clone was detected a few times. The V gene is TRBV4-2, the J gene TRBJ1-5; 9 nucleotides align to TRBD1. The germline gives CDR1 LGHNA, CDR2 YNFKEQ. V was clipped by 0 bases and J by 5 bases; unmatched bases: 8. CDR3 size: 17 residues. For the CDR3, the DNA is TGTGCCAGCAGCCAAGATGACAGGGGGTTACCCGATCAGCCCCAGCATTTT. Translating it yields CASSQDDRGLPDQPQHF.

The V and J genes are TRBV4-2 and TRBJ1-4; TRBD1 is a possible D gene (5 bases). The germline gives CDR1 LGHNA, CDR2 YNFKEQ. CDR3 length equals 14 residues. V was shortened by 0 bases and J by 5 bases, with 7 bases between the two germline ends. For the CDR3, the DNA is TGTGCCAGCAGCCAAGATGGGGGGAATGAAAAACTGTTTTTT. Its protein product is CASSQDGGNEKLFF.